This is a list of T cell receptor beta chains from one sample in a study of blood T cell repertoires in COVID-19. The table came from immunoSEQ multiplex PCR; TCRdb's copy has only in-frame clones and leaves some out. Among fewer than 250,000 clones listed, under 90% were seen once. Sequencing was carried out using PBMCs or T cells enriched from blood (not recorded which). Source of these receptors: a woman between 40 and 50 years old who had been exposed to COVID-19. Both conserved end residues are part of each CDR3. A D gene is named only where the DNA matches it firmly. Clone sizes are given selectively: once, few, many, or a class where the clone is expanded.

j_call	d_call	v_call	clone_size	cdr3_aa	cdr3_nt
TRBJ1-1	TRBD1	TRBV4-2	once	CASSQGQGPTGMNTEAFF	TGTGCCAGCAGCCAAGGACAGGGCCCTACGGGTATGAACACTGAAGCTTTCTTT
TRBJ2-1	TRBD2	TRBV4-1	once	CASSLSGGTYNEQFF	TGCGCCAGCAGCCTTAGCGGGGGAACCTACAATGAGCAGTTCTTC
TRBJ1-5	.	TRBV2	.	CASSDGRARHQPQHF	TGTGCCAGCAGTGATGGCAGGGCCCGGCATCAGCCCCAGCATTTT
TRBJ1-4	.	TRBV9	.	CASGHGQINEKLFF	TGTGCCAGCGGACACGGACAGATTAATGAAAAACTGTTTTTT
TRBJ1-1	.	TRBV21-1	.	CATQVGVTEAFF	TGTGCCACCCAAGTAGGGGTCACTGAAGCTTTCTTT
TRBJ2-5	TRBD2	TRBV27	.	CASSFGLAGETQYF	TGTGCCAGCAGTTTCGGACTAGCCGGTGAGACCCAGTACTTC
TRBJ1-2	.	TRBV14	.	CASSPRGVDGYTF	TGTGCCAGCAGCCCCCGGGGGGTGGATGGCTACACCTTC
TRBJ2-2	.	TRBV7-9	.	CASRPLNTGELFF	TGTGCCAGCAGGCCCCTAAACACCGGGGAGCTGTTTTTT
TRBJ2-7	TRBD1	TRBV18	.	CASSPGQGASYEQYF	TGTGCCAGCTCACCTGGACAGGGGGCGTCCTACGAGCAGTACTTC
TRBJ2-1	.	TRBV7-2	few	CASSFGQNNEQFF	TGTGCCAGCAGCTTCGGACAGAACAATGAGCAGTTCTTC
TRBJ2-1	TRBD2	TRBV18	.	CASSPPGTESGGAKYNEQFF	TGTGCCAGCTCACCACCGGGGACGGAAAGCGGGGGGGCCAAGTACAATGAGCAGTTCTTC
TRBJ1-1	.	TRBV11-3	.	CASSLEGTTNTEAFF	TGTGCCAGCAGCTTAGAAGGGACAACGAACACTGAAGCTTTCTTT
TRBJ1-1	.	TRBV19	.	CASSFQPPTENTEAFF	TGTGCCAGTAGTTTCCAGCCCCCGACAGAGAACACTGAAGCTTTCTTT
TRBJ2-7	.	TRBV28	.	CASSLESLGYEQYF	TGTGCCAGCAGTTTAGAGTCCCTTGGCTACGAGCAGTACTTC
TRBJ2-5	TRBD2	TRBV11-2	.	CASSPRSGGQETQYF	TGTGCCAGCAGCCCGAGGTCGGGGGGGCAGGAGACCCAGTACTTC
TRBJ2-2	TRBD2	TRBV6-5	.	CASSYPLAGGPGELFF	TGTGCCAGCAGTTACCCCCTAGCGGGGGGGCCCGGGGAGCTGTTTTTT
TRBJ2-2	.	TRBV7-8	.	CASSPGRGGNTGELFF	TGTGCCAGCAGCCCCGGCAGGGGCGGGAACACCGGGGAGCTGTTTTTT
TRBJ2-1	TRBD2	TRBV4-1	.	CASSQETSGAGSYNEQFF	TGCGCCAGCAGCCAAGAGACTAGCGGCGCCGGTTCCTACAATGAGCAGTTCTTC
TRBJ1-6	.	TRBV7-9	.	CASSLESPSNNSPLHF	TGTGCCAGCAGCTTAGAGTCACCGAGTAATAATTCACCCCTCCACTTT
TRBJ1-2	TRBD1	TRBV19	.	CASSRDRGPGGYGYTF	TGTGCCAGTTCCCGGGACAGGGGGCCAGGCGGCTATGGCTACACCTTC
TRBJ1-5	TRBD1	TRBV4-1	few	CASSRTGGNQPQHF	TGCGCCAGCAGCCGCACAGGGGGCAATCAGCCCCAGCATTTT
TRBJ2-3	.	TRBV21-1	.	CASSKSRGAPRGDTQYF	TGTGCCAGCAGCAAATCCCGGGGGGCCCCAAGGGGAGATACGCAGTATTTT
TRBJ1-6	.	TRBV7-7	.	CASSRDSSYNSPLHF	TGTGCCAGCAGCCGGGATAGCTCCTATAATTCACCCCTCCACTTT
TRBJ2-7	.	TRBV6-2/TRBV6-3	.	CASSLYGDKLQTYEQYF	TGTGCCAGCAGTTTATATGGGGACAAGCTACAAACCTACGAGCAGTACTTC
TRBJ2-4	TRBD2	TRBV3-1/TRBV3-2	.	CASSRKRAGSDIQYF	TGTGCCAGCAGCCGAAAGCGAGCGGGGAGCGACATTCAGTACTTC
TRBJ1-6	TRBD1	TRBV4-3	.	CASSQDSGTGNVSPLHF	TGCGCCAGCAGCCAAGACTCCGGGACAGGGAACGTTTCACCCCTCCACTTT
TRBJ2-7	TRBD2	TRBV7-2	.	CASSLPGGAWEQYF	TGTGCCAGCAGCTTACCCGGGGGGGCGTGGGAGCAGTACTTC
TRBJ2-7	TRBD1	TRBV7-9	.	CASSGQGASSYEQYF	TGTGCCAGCAGCGGACAGGGGGCGAGTTCCTACGAGCAGTACTTC
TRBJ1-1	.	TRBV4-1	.	CASSPTRENTEAFF	TGCGCCAGCAGCCCCACGCGGGAGAACACTGAAGCTTTCTTT
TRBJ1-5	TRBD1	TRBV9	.	CASSVGTGGQPQHF	TGTGCCAGCAGCGTGGGGACAGGGGGACAGCCCCAGCATTTT
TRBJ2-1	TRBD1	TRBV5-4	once	CASSPAQGAGNEQFF	TGTGCCAGCAGCCCGGCACAGGGGGCGGGGAATGAGCAGTTCTTC
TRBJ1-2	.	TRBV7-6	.	CASSSSVSYGYTF	TGTGCCAGCAGCTCGTCAGTCAGCTATGGCTACACCTTC
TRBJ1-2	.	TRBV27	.	CASSDWQGGYTF	TGTGCCAGCAGTGACTGGCAGGGGGGCTACACCTTC
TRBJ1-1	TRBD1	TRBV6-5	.	CASRRQGRDTEAFF	TGTGCCAGCAGACGACAGGGTCGTGACACTGAAGCTTTCTTT
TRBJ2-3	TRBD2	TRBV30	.	CAWTIGGGTDTQYF	TGTGCCTGGACCATCGGGGGGGGCACAGATACGCAGTATTTT
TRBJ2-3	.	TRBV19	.	CASSINLDTQYF	TGTGCCAGTAGTATAAATCTCGATACGCAGTATTTT
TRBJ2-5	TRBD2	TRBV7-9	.	CASSPGLADQETQYF	TGTGCCAGCAGCCCCGGACTAGCGGATCAAGAGACCCAGTACTTC
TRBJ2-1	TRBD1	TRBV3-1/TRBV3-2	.	CASSHNRGSYNEQFF	TGTGCCAGCAGCCATAACAGGGGGTCCTACAATGAGCAGTTCTTC
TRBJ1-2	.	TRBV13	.	CASSLYGDRDYGYTF	TGTGCCAGCAGCTTATACGGGGATCGCGACTATGGCTACACCTTC
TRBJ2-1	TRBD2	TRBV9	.	CASSVETASGGNEQFF	TGTGCCAGCAGCGTAGAAACGGCTAGCGGGGGCAATGAGCAGTTCTTC
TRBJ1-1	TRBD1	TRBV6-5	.	CASSYRDRRNTEAFF	TGTGCCAGCAGTTACAGGGACAGGCGGAACACTGAAGCTTTCTTT
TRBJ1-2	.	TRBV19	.	CASSIVETDYGYTF	TGTGCCAGTAGTATAGTAGAGACAGACTATGGCTACACCTTC
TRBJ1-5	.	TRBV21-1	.	CASSPRRDGVLHSNQPQHF	TGTGCCAGCAGCCCCCGGAGGGATGGGGTCTTACATAGCAATCAGCCCCAGCATTTT
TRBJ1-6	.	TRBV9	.	CASSAAQGSDSPLHF	TGTGCCAGCAGCGCCGCCCAGGGGAGTGATTCACCCCTCCACTTT
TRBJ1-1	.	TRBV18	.	CASSPGMAGFRNTEAFF	TGTGCCAGCTCACCAGGAATGGCAGGCTTCCGGAACACTGAAGCTTTCTTT
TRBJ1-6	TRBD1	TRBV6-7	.	CASSPPRDRGRDSYNSPLHF	TGTGCCAGCAGTCCTCCCCGGGACAGGGGGCGAGACTCCTATAATTCACCCCTCCACTTT
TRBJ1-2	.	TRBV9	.	CASSGSEVRDGYTF	TGTGCCAGCAGCGGATCCGAGGTGCGGGATGGCTACACCTTC
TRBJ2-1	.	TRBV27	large	CASSFTGMANEQFF	TGTGCCAGCAGCTTCACAGGGATGGCCAATGAGCAGTTCTTC
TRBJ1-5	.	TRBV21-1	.	CASSKARTGGEGNQPQHF	TGTGCCAGCAGCAAAGCCAGAACAGGGGGAGAGGGCAATCAGCCCCAGCATTTT
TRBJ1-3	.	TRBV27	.	CASKGRASGNTIYF	TGTGCCAGCAAAGGCAGGGCATCGGGAAACACCATATATTTT
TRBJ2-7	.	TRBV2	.	CASSEENRVSYEQYF	TGTGCCAGCAGTGAAGAAAACAGGGTGTCCTACGAGCAGTACTTC
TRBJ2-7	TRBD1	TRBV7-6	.	CASSRTGAGDEQYF	TGTGCCAGCAGCAGGACAGGGGCAGGGGACGAGCAGTACTTC
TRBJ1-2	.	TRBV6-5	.	CASSSTDRPSGYTF	TGTGCCAGCAGCTCTACCGACAGACCTAGTGGCTACACCTTC